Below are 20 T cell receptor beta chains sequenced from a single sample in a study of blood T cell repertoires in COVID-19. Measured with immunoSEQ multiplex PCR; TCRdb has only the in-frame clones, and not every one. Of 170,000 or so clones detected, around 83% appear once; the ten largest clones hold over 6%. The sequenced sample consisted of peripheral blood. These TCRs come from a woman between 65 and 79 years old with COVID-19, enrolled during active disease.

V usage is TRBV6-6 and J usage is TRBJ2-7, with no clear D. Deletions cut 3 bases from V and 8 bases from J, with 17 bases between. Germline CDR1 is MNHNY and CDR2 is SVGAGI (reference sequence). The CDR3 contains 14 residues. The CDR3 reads CASSYTSATIQQYF. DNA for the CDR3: TGTGCCAGCAGTTATACCAGTGCCACGATCCAGCAGTACTTC.

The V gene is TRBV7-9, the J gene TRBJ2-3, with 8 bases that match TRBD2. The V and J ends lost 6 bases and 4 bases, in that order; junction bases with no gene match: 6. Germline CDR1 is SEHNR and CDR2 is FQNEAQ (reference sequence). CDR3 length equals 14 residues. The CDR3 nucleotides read TGTGCCAGCAGTGACCGGGAGGGCCCAGATACGCAGTATTTT. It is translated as CASSDREGPDTQYF.

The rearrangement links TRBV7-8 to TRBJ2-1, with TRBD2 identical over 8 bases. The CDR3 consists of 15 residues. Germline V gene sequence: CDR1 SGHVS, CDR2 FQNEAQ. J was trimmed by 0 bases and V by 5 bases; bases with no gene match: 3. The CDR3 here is CASSPGGPSYNEQFF. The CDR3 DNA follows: TGTGCCAGCAGCCCGGGAGGGCCCTCCTACAATGAGCAGTTCTTC. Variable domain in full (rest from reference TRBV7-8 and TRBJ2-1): GAGVSQSPRYKVAKRGQDVALRCDPISGHVSLFWYQQALGQGPEFLTYFQNEAQLDKSGLPSDRFFAERPEGSVSTLKIQRTQQEDSAVYLCASSPGGPSYNEQFFGPGTRLTVL.

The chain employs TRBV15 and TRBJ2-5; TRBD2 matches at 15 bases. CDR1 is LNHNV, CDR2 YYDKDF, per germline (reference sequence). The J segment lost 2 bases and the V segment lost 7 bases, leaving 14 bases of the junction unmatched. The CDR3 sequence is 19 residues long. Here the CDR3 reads CATTGLAGGKGVGQETQYF. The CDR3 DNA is TGTGCCACCACCGGACTAGCGGGAGGGAAGGGGGTTGGACAAGAGACCCAGTACTTC.

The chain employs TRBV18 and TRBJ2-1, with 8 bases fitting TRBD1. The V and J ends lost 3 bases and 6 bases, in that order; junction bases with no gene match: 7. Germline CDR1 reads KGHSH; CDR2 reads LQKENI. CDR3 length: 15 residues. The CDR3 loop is CASSPQDRVSNEQFF. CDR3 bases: TGTGCCAGCTCACCGCAGGACAGGGTCAGCAATGAGCAGTTCTTC.

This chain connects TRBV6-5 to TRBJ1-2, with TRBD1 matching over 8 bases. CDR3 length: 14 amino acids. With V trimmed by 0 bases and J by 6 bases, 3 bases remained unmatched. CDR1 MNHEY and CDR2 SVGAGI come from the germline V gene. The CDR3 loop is CASSYSGQANGYTF. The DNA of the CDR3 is TGTGCCAGCAGTTACTCGGGACAGGCGAATGGCTACACCTTC.

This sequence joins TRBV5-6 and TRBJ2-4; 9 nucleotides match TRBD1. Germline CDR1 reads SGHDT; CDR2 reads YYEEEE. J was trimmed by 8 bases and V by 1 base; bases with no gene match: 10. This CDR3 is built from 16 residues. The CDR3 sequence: CASSLILGQGVDIQYF. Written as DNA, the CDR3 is TGTGCCAGCAGCTTGATCCTGGGACAGGGTGTGGACATTCAGTACTTC. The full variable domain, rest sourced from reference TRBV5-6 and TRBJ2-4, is DAGVTQSPTHLIKTRGQQVTLRCSPKSGHDTVSWYQQALGQGPQFIFQYYEEEERQRGNFPDRFSGHQFPNYSSELNVNALLLGDSALYLCASSLILGQGVDIQYFGAGTRLSVL.

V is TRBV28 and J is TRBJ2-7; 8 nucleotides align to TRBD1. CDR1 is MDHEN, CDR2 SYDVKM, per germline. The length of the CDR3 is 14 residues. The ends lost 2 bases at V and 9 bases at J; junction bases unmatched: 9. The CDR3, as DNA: TGTGCCAGCAGTTTAGACAGGGGAGGTCGTGGGCAGTACTTC. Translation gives CASSLDRGGRGQYF.

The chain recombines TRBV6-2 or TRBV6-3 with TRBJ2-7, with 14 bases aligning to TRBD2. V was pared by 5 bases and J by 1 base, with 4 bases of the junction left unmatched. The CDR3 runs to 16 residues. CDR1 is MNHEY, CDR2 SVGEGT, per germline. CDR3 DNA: TGTGCCAGCAGTACCGGGACTAGCGGGAGTTCCTACGAGCAGTACTTC. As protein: CASSTGTSGSSYEQYF.

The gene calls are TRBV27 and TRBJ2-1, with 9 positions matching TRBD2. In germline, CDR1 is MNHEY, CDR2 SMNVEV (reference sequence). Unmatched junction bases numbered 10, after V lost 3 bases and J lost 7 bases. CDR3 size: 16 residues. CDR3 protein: CASSFHGAGGQNEQFF. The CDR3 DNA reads TGTGCCAGCAGTTTCCATGGAGCGGGAGGCCAAAATGAGCAGTTCTTC.

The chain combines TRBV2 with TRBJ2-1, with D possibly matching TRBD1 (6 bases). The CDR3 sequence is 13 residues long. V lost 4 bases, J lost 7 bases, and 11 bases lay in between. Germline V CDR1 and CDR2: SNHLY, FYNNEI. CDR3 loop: CASSVLQGNEQFF. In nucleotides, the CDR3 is TGTGCCAGCAGTGTACTGCAGGGGAATGAGCAGTTCTTC.

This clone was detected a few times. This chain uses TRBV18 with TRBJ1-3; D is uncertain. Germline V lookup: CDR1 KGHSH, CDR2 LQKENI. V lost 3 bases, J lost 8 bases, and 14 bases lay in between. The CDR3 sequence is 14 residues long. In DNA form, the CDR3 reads TGTGCCAGCTCACCTCAGAAGGCGGAGGACACCATATATTTT. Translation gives CASSPQKAEDTIYF.

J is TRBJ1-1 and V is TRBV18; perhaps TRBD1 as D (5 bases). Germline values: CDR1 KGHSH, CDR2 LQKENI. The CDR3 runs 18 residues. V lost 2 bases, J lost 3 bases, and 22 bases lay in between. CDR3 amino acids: CASSPVGARSGGYTEAFF. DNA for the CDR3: TGTGCCAGCTCACCAGTGGGTGCGAGAAGTGGGGGGTACACTGAAGCTTTCTTT.

In nucleotides, the CDR3 is TGTGCCAGTAGTATGTTGGGACAGAGCCTTTACGAGCAGTACTTC. Its translation is CASSMLGQSLYEQYF. The chain carries TRBV19 and TRBJ2-7; 7 bases fit TRBD1. Germline V gene lookup returns CDR1 LNHDA and CDR2 SQIVND (reference sequence). Trimming cost V 3 bases and J 4 bases; bases outside gene matches: 9. The CDR3 extends over 15 amino acids.

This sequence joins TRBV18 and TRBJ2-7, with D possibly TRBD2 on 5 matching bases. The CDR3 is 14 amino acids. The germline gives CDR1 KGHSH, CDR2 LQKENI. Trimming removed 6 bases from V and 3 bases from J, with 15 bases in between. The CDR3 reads CASSPKLDHYEQYF. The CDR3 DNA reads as TGTGCCAGCTCCCCCAAACTAGACCACTACGAGCAGTACTTC.

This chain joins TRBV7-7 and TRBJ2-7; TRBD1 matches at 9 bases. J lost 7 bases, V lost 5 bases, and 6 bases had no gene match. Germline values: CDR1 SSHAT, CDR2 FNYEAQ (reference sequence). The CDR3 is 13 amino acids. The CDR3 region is CASSPSTGGEQYF. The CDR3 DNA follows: TGTGCCAGCAGCCCATCGACAGGGGGAGAGCAGTACTTC.

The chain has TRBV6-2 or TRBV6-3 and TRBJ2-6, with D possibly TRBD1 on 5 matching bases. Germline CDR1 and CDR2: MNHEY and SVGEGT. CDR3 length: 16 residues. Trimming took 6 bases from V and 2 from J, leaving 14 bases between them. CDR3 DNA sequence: TGTGCCAGCAGCCCACTGATCAGGGCTGGGGCCAACGTCCTGACTTTC. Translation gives CASSPLIRAGANVLTF.

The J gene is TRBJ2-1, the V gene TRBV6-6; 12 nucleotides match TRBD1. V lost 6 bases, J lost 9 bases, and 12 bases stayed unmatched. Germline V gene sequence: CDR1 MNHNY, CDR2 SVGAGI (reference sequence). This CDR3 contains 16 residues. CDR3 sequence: CASSRTPGQGAGEQFF. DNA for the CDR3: TGTGCCAGCAGCCGTACTCCGGGACAGGGGGCGGGTGAGCAGTTCTTC.

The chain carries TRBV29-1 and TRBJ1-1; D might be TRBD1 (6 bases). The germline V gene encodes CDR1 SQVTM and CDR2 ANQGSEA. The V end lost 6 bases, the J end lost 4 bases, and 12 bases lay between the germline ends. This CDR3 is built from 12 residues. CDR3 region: CSVSTGTTEAFF. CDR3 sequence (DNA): TGCAGCGTCAGTACAGGGACCACTGAAGCTTTCTTT.

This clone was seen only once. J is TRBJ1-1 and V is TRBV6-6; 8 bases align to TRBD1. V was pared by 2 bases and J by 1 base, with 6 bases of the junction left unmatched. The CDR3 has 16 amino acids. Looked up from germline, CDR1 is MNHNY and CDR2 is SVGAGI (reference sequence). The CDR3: CASSYPRQGRNTEAFF. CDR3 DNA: TGTGCCAGCAGTTACCCCCGACAGGGGAGGAACACTGAAGCTTTCTTT.